This TCR beta chain stems from a study of T cells in Graves' hyperthyroidism and ophthalmopathy. Many counts were recorded for this clonotype. Amplification of TCR beta CDR3 regions used RNA as the template. Using the HTBI primer set, a first-round RT-PCR was run on the TCR CDR3. TCRdb processed the multiplex PCR reads anew with MiXCR; each CDR3 protein has one entry. Here the sample spans around 35,000 distinct CDR3 sequences, around 56% being singletons. CDR1 and CDR2 from the germline V gene are LGHDT and YNNKEL (reference sequence). The CDR3 length is 15 residues. With 0 bases removed from V and 0 bases from J, the gap between germline ends came to 6 bases.

Sequencing used blood. This sequence joins TRBV3-1 and TRBJ2-1; D not resolved. This clonotype was sampled from a middle-aged man with Graves' ophthalmopathy. CDR3 loop: CASSQDTGSYNEQFF. CDR3 in DNA: TGTGCCAGCAGCCAAGATACTGGCTCCTACAATGAGCAGTTCTTC.